These 10 T cell receptor beta chains share one sample of origin, sequenced in a study of OX40 agonist ivuxolimab in advanced cancers. The method behind the library was the immunoSEQ multiplex PCR assay. TCRdb holds this immuneACCESS table with in-frame rearrangements only. Some clones are missing; in checked studies, unresolved V genes explain under half, and the rest has no known cause. The sample table records about 60,000 clones; 86% of these occur just once. In total, the top ten clones hold approximately 4% of the sample. Sample: CD4+ or CD8+ T cells sorted from blood, taken in a trial of the OX40 agonist ivuxolimab. The source is an adult with an advanced solid tumor such as melanoma, head and neck, liver or kidney cancer.

The rearrangement uses TRBV7-2 and TRBJ1-5, with 9 positions matching TRBD1. V lost 1 base, J lost 1 base, and 2 bases stayed unmatched. This CDR3 is built from 16 residues. Per germline, CDR1 SGHTA and CDR2 FQGNSA. Here the CDR3 reads CASSLVGQGSNQPQHF. The CDR3 DNA reads as TGTGCCAGCAGCTTAGTGGGACAGGGAAGCAATCAGCCCCAGCATTTT. Together with reference TRBV7-2 and TRBJ1-5, the CDR3 gives the full variable domain: GAGVSQSPSNKVTEKGKDVELRCDPISGHTALYWYRQSLGQGLEFLIYFQGNSAPDKSGLPSDRFSAERTGGSVSTLTIQRTQQEDSAVYLCASSLVGQGSNQPQHFGDGTRLSIL.

As concerns this clone: The sample carries other DNA sequences with the same CDR3. The rearrangement uses TRBV7-9 and TRBJ2-7; no clear D gene. The CDR3 has 11 residues. With 3 bases removed from V and 6 bases from J, the gap between germline ends came to 6 bases. Germline V lookup: CDR1 SEHNR, CDR2 FQNEAQ (reference sequence). Here the CDR3 DNA reads TGTGCCAGCAGCTTCCTGGGCGAGCAGTACTTC. The encoded protein is CASSFLGEQYF.

Here the CDR3 DNA reads TGTGCCAGCAGTTACTCCCACACCGGGGAGCTGTTTTTT. This encodes CASSYSHTGELFF. The chain employs TRBV6-5 and TRBJ2-2; D gene unclear. The CDR3 is 13 amino acids. With 0 bases removed from V and 3 bases from J, the gap between germline ends came to 2 bases. The V gene's germline CDR1 is MNHEY and CDR2 SVGAGI.

This chain uses TRBV4-2 with TRBJ2-5; 9 nucleotides agree with TRBD2. V gave up 0 bases and J gave up 4 bases; unmatched junction bases: 6. Germline CDR1 LGHNA, CDR2 YNFKEQ. CDR3 size: 16 residues. The CDR3 region is CASSQDGGGGPETQYF. The CDR3 bases are TGTGCCAGCAGCCAAGATGGCGGGGGGGGCCCAGAGACCCAGTACTTC.

This CDR3 reads CASSVGQHQPQHF. CDR3 DNA: TGTGCCAGCAGTGTGGGACAGCATCAGCCCCAGCATTTT. The rearrangement joins TRBV6-4 to TRBJ1-5, with TRBD1 matching 7 bases. The germline V gene has CDR1 MRHNA and CDR2 SNTAGT. The CDR3 has 13 amino acids. V gave up 4 bases and J gave up 5 bases; unmatched junction bases: 2.

The table lists this clone with a count of one. The chain couples TRBV5-1 to TRBJ2-2; no clear D gene. CDR3 length: 15 residues. V gave up 1 base and J gave up 0 bases, with 7 bases separating them. CDR1 SGHRS and CDR2 YFSETQ come from the germline V gene. Written as DNA, the CDR3 is TGCGCCAGCAGCTTGAGTCTAGCGAACACCGGGGAGCTGTTTTTT. It translates to CASSLSLANTGELFF.

This clone was recorded only once. V is TRBV29-1 and J is TRBJ1-5; D gene uncertain. Trimming removed 4 bases from V and 5 bases from J, with 9 bases in between. CDR1 is SQVTM, CDR2 ANQGSEA, per germline. The CDR3 runs to 12 residues. Here the CDR3 DNA reads TGCAGCGTTGGACAACTTGATCAGCCCCAGCATTTT. Amino acid sequence: CSVGQLDQPQHF.

V gene TRBV19 combines with J gene TRBJ2-1; D may be TRBD1 (5 bases). The CDR3 length is 13 residues. Trimming shortened V by 5 bases and J by 9 bases, and 14 bases separated the two germline ends. CDR1 is LNHDA, CDR2 SQIVND, per germline (reference sequence). The CDR3 is CASSSTGDSEQFF. Here the CDR3 DNA reads TGTGCCAGTAGTTCTACAGGCGATAGTGAGCAGTTCTTC.

This chain connects TRBV9 to TRBJ2-5; D tentatively fits TRBD1 or TRBD2 (5 bases each). V dropped 3 bases and J dropped 0 bases, with 12 bases sitting between them. Germline V gene data show CDR1 as SGDLS and CDR2 as YYNGEE. The CDR3 has 15 amino acids. CDR3 protein: CASSANVGDQETQYF. The CDR3 bases are TGTGCCAGCAGCGCAAACGTGGGGGACCAAGAGACCCAGTACTTC.

Only one count was recorded for this clone. The genes are TRBV5-1 and TRBJ1-2; a possible D gene is TRBD1 (6 bases). Trimming shortened V by 4 bases and J by 3 bases, and 13 bases separated the two germline ends. The CDR3 is 14 residues long. CDR1 and CDR2 from the germline V gene are SGHRS and YFSETQ. CDR3 bases: TGCGCCAGCAGCCTCAGGGGAGCGGACTATGGCTACACCTTC. It is translated as CASSLRGADYGYTF.